This T cell receptor beta chain stems from a study of T cells after yellow fever vaccination. As for the study in general: Low-cell-number fractions were prepared with SMART-Seq v4 Ultra Low Input.

The CDR3 extends over 16 amino acids. Germline loops: CDR1 LNHDA, CDR2 SQIVND (reference sequence). V lost 3 bases and J lost 4, with 16 bases in between. A universal primer site and UMIs were added as TCR cDNA was made by 5'RACE template switching. TCRdb ran MiXCR on the 5' RACE reads and lists one entry per CDR3 protein. The sample yields about 240,000 distinct CDR3 sequences, less than 9% seen once. Sequenced here: CD4+ T cells sorted from PBMCs, sampled 15 days after the yellow fever booster vaccination. The TCR comes from a man aged 25 to 40 who received the YFV17D yellow fever vaccine. The V and J genes are TRBV19 and TRBJ1-5; no clear D. CDR3 sequence: CASSIRDGPYNQPQHF. Here the CDR3 DNA reads TGTGCCAGTAGTATTCGGGATGGGCCCTATAATCAGCCCCAGCATTTT.